This T cell receptor beta chain was found in a study of OX40 agonist ivuxolimab in advanced cancers. As for the study in general: At under 85% male, the cohort had a mean age of around 56 years, ranging from roughly 20 to 80. Participants could have had prior anti-PD-1, anti-PD-L1 or anti-CTLA-4 therapy, and around 40% had some. Points from the study as a whole: Expanded peripheral T-cell antigen specificity went undetermined. At 0.1 to 3.0 mg/kg and by week 6, clonal expansion occurred in CD4+ and CD8+ blood T cells.

With respect to this clone: Its cognate antigen is unknown.

Clones were read by immunoSEQ multiplex PCR, and TCRdb kept only the in-frame ones, dropping some. The top ten clones hold roughly 5% of a sample with 99,000 or so clones, about four fifths of them seen once. The source of this sequence is an adult with an advanced solid tumor such as melanoma, head and neck, liver or kidney cancer. The starting material was CD4+ or CD8+ T cells sorted from blood, obtained in a trial of the OX40 agonist ivuxolimab.

This chain's CDR3 is CAISESVAAATTNEKLFF. The CDR3 DNA follows: TGTGCCATCAGTGAGTCGGTAGCGGCAGCCACAACTAATGAAAAACTGTTTTTT. The chain uses TRBV10-3 and TRBJ1-4; D is uncertain. With 0 bases removed from V and 0 bases from J, the gap between germline ends came to 14 bases. In germline, CDR1 is ENHRY, CDR2 SYGVKD. The CDR3 consists of 18 residues.